One and the same sample provided the 9 T cell receptor beta chains below, sequenced in a study of blood T cells in healthy people across ages. Primed by a sample-barcoded 5' primer and a J-beta primer mix, a second PCR proceeded for 7 to 11 cycles. TCRdb called the 5' RACE reads again in MiXCR, with one record for every CDR3 protein. This sample carries some 920,000 distinct CDR3 sequences, 45% to 60% of them seen once, and the ten largest clones take about 21%. The sample comprised blood. These receptors were obtained from a woman between 55 and 75 years old in good health.

This clonotype occurred a few times. The chain uses TRBV6-4 and TRBJ1-5; no definite D call. V was clipped by 4 bases and J by 3 bases, with 7 bases between them. This CDR3 spans 13 amino acids. Per germline, CDR1 MRHNA and CDR2 SNTAGT. The CDR3 nucleotides read TGTGCCAGCAGTGGGCCAGACAATCAGCCCCAGCATTTT. Amino acid sequence: CASSGPDNQPQHF.

The V and J genes are TRBV2 and TRBJ2-7; no reliable D call. From germline, CDR1 is SNHLY and CDR2 FYNNEI. This CDR3 comprises 11 residues. The germline V and J ends were trimmed by 7 bases and 4 bases, with 8 bases remaining between them. In nucleotides, the CDR3 is TGTGCCAGCACCGGACGTTACGAGCAGTACTTC. Translating it yields CASTGRYEQYF.

This chain connects TRBV28 to TRBJ1-6; D is uncertain. This CDR3 is 16 amino acids long. The germline V gene encodes CDR1 MDHEN and CDR2 SYDVKM. V lost 6 bases to trimming and J lost 3 bases, with 15 bases between them. The CDR3 DNA reads as TGTGCCAGCAGCACAACAGCCACCGGCTATAATTCACCCCTCCACTTT. The encoded protein is CASSTTATGYNSPLHF.

V gene TRBV15 combines with J gene TRBJ1-1; D not certain. CDR1 and CDR2 (germline): LNHNV, YYDKDF (reference sequence). V dropped 3 bases and J dropped 8 bases, with 13 bases sitting between them. The CDR3 totals 13 residues. CDR3 sequence reads: CATSRGGKAEAFF. The CDR3, as DNA: TGTGCCACCAGCAGGGGAGGGAAGGCAGAAGCTTTCTTT. The variable domain in full, completed from reference TRBV15 and TRBJ1-1, reads DAMVIQNPRYQVTQFGKPVTLSCSQTLNHNVMYWYQQKSSQAPKLLFHYYDKDFNNEADTPDNFQSRRPNTSFCFLDIRSPGLGDTAMYLCATSRGGKAEAFFGQGTRLTVV.

The rearrangement links TRBV5-6 to TRBJ2-7; perhaps TRBD1 as D (6 bases). The DNA end favors TRBJ2-4, so the J call may be wrong. Germline values: CDR1 SGHDT, CDR2 YYEEEE. The CDR3 totals 14 residues. This CDR3 is CASRYGRSGDIQYF. In DNA, the CDR3 is TGTGCCAGCCGCTATGGGCGATCAGGGGACATTCAGTACTTC.

V is TRBV29-1 and J is TRBJ2-3, with D possibly TRBD2 on 5 matching bases. Germline V gene lookup returns CDR1 SQVTM and CDR2 ANQGSEA. Trimming left V 5 bases short and J 2 bases short, with 14 bases between. The CDR3 has 14 residues. The CDR3 reads CSVRGAHNTDTQYF. The CDR3 DNA is TGCAGCGTTCGGGGTGCACATAACACAGATACGCAGTATTTT.

Here the CDR3 reads CASGIVSGKFSEQYF. CDR3 in DNA: TGTGCCAGCGGAATTGTCAGCGGGAAGTTTAGCGAGCAGTACTTC. This sequence joins TRBV21-1 and TRBJ2-5; the table calls TRBD2, which could not be checked here. The J call may be wrong; the DNA end is better matched by TRBJ2-7. TRBV21-1 is a pseudogene. The CDR3 has 15 residues.

On this clonotype itself: One end of the junction varies from germline; a read error may be responsible. This sequence joins TRBV6-1 and TRBJ2-7; 12 nucleotides align to TRBD2. The DNA end is more similar to TRBJ2-5, so the J call may be wrong. The CDR3 contains 18 residues. The germline CDR1 and CDR2 sequences are MNHNS and SASEGT. The CDR3 nucleotides read TGTACCAGCAGACTCCTAGCGGGAGGGCCGTCCAGGTCGGGGACCCAGTACTTC. It specifies CTSRLLAGGPSRSGTQYF.

This clonotype was observed a few times. The chain employs TRBV7-2 and TRBJ1-2; TRBD1 might be the D (5 bases). Between the trimmed V and J ends, which lost 2 bases and 3 bases, there was a span of 10 bases. The V gene's germline CDR1 is SGHTA and CDR2 FQGNSA. The CDR3 runs 14 residues. The CDR3, as DNA: TGTGCCAGCAGCTTATCAGGGATTGACTATGGCTACACCTTC. Its translation is CASSLSGIDYGYTF.